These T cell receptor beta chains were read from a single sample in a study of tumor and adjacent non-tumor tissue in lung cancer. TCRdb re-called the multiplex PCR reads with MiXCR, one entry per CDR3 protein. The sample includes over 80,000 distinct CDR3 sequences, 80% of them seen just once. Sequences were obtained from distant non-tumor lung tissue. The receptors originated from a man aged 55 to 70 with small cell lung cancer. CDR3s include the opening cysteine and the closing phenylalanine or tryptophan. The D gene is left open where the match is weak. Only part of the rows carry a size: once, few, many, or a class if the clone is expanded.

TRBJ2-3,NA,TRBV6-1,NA,TGTGCCAGCAGCTCCCTAGGTGTGGGACTCTTGGGCTCGGAGCAGCAGTTTTTT,CASSSLGVGLLGSEQQFF
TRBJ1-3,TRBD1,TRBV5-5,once,TGTGCCAGCAGCCATGGACAGGGAGATGGAAACACCATATATTTT,CASSHGQGDGNTIYF
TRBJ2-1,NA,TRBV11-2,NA,TGTGCCGGCAGCTTAGAGGCAGGGTTGGTGGGGCAGTTCTTC,CAGSLEAGLVGQFF
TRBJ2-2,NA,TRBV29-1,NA,TGCAGCGTTGTTAGTACTCTGAACACCGGAGAGCCGTTTTTT,CSVVSTLNTGEPFF
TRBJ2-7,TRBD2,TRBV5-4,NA,TGTGCCAGCAACACCTCGGGGCTAGCGGAGGAGCAGTACTTC,CASNTSGLAEEQYF
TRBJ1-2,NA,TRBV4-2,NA,TGTGCCAGTATCCAAGAGAGAGGGACGTCCTATGGTGGCTACACCTTC,CASIQERGTSYGGYTF
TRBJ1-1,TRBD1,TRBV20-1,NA,TGCAGTGCTAGAGATCCCTCGAGGGACAGTCTACTAAACACTGAAGCTTTCTTT,CSARDPSRDSLLNTEAFF
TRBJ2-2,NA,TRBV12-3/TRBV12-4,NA,TGCGCCAGCAGTTTATGGCAGATCCTTACTGACACAGGGGAGCTGTTTTTT,CASSLWQILTDTGELFF
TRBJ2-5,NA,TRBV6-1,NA,TGTGCTAACAGTGAGTCACACACCGGGTTTCAAGAGACCCAGTACTTC,CANSESHTGFQETQYF
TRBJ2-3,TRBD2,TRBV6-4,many,TGTGCCAGCAGTGAGCGGGGGGCCACAGATACGCAGTATTTT,CASSERGATDTQYF
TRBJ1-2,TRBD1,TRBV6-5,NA,TGTGCCAGCATATCTAACGACAGGGACGCTGGCTACATCTTC,CASISNDRDAGYIF
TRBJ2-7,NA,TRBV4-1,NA,TGCGCCAGCAGCCAGCGACAGGAGAGCTCATACGAGCATTACTTC,CASSQRQESSYEHYF
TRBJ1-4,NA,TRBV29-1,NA,TGCAACGTAGGGGCCACTCGGGGAAAAGTGTTTTTT,CNVGATRGKVFF
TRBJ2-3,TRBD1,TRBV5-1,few,TGCGCCAGCAGCTTGGGATTTGGGGACAGAGGTACAGATACGCAGTATTTT,CASSLGFGDRGTDTQYF
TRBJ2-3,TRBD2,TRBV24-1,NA,TGTGCCACCAGTCGGGGGGGGCAGGGTGTCGCTACAGATACTCAGTATTTT,CATSRGGQGVATDTQYF
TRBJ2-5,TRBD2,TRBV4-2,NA,TGTGCCAGTAGCCATGACCTTTCGGGGGGGAGGGCCCAGGAGACCCAGTACTTC,CASSHDLSGGRAQETQYF
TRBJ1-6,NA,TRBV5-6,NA,TGTGCCAGCGGCTTGGACCCTGAGGGCTCACCCCTCCTCTTT,CASGLDPEGSPLLF
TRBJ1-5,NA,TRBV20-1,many,TGCAGTGCCGGAGAGCACAATCAGCCCCAGCATTTT,CSAGEHNQPQHF
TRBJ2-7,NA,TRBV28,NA,TGTGCCAGCAGTTTAAGGGGGTCCATTTCTTACGAGCAGTACTTC,CASSLRGSISYEQYF
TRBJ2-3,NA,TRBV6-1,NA,TGTGCCAGCAGTGGCCGACCGGAACTAGCAGGTTCAGATACGCAATATTTT,CASSGRPELAGSDTQYF
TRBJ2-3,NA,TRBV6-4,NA,TGTGCCAGCAGCCGACCAGCGAGAGATTTGGATACGCAGTATTTT,CASSRPARDLDTQYF
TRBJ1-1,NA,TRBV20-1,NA,TGCAGTGCTGGGAGGAGACAGACGAACACTGAAGCTTTCTTC,CSAGRRQTNTEAFF
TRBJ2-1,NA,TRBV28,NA,TGTGCCTGCAGTTCTCACGCGGAAGGATCCTACAATGAGCAGTTCTTC,CACSSHAEGSYNEQFF
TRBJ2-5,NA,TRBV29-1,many,TGCAGCGCAGGGGATTCGGAGACCCAGTACTTC,CSAGDSETQYF
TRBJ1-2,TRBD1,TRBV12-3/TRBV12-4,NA,TGTACCAGCAGTTTCACCAGGACAGGGGAAGGCTACACCTTC,CTSSFTRTGEGYTF
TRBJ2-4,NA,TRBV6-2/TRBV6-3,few,TGTGCCAGCAGGGAGGTGGTCAAGAACATTCAGTACTTC,CASREVVKNIQYF
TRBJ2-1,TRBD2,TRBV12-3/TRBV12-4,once,TGTGCCATCAGAACTAATAGCGGGAGAGGCGACAATGAGCAGTTCTTC,CAIRTNSGRGDNEQFF
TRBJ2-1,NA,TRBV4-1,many,TGCGCCAGCAGCCAAGATGCGGGGCGAAACAATGAGCAGTTCTTC,CASSQDAGRNNEQFF
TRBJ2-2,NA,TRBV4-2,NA,TGTTCCAGTAGCCATGATCTCAGGGCGAACACCGGGGAACTGTTTTTT,CSSSHDLRANTGELFF